This T cell receptor beta chain is drawn from a study of Ad26.COV2.S vaccination and SARS-CoV-2 variants. As for the study in general: Donor was in the COV1001 Ad26.COV2.S trial arm.

Only in-frame clones appear in the TCRdb table, and some are missing; sequencing was by immunoSEQ multiplex PCR. Here the sample spans 440,000 or so clones, roughly 87% being singletons. Germline CDR1 is SGHDN and CDR2 is FVKESK. CDR3 size: 14 residues. The ends lost 4 bases at V and 8 bases at J; junction bases unmatched: 10. Treatment given: 19 received Ad26.COV2.S at low or high dose, single or two shots; roughly five received placebo; per-sample allocation not given. Samples analyzed were those drawn on day 63 after the first vaccine or placebo injection. The specimen comprised peripheral blood, sampled in a trial of Ad26.COV2.S vaccine versus placebo. This sequence joins TRBV14 and TRBJ2-7; TRBD1 matches at 8 bases. This receptor was taken from a person between 18 and 65 years old who received the Ad26.COV2.S COVID-19 vaccine or a placebo. The CDR3 is CASSPSDRVKQQYF. The CDR3 nucleotides read TGTGCCAGCAGCCCCTCGGACAGGGTTAAGCAGCAGTACTTC. Supplemented by reference TRBV14 and TRBJ2-7, the full variable domain reads EAGVTQFPSHSVIEKGQTVTLRCDPISGHDNLYWYRRVMGKEIKFLLHFVKESKQDESGMPNNRFLAERTGGTYSTLKVQPAELEDSGVYFCASSPSDRVKQQYFGPGTRLTVT.